A single sample is the source of the 24 T cell receptor beta chains below, sequenced in a study of T-cell memory formation after mild COVID-19. TCRdb fed the 5' RACE reads into MiXCR, producing one record per CDR3 protein. Found here are around 340,000 distinct CDR3 sequences, over 20% of them singletons; the top ten hold around 13%. The source material was PBMCs or a T cell subset sorted from them (not recorded which). These receptors were taken from an adult woman who had mild COVID-19 (a few samples of this study predate the infection). Cell type and time point are not known.

A few counts support this clonotype. The genes are TRBV3-1 and TRBJ2-3; possibly TRBD1 for D (6 bases). Germline CDR1 LGHDT, CDR2 YNNKEL (reference sequence). The CDR3 is 14 amino acids. Deletions cut 3 bases from V and 1 base from J, with 8 bases between. CDR3 sequence reads: CASSQRQGTDTQYF. The DNA of the CDR3 is TGTGCCAGCAGCCAGCGACAGGGCACAGATACGCAGTATTTT.

This clonotype occurred a few times. The chain links TRBV4-1 to TRBJ2-3; D tentatively reads TRBD1 or TRBD2 (5 bases each). This CDR3 is 18 amino acids long. V dropped 3 bases and J dropped 1 base, with 20 bases sitting between them. The germline gives CDR1 MGHRA, CDR2 YSYEKL. CDR3 sequence: CASSQGRLRDAGTDTQYF. The CDR3, as DNA: TGCGCCAGCAGCCAGGGACGACTCCGGGACGCAGGCACAGATACGCAGTATTTT.

The genes are TRBV24-1 and TRBJ2-6, with D unclear. Germline lookup yields CDR1 KGHDR and CDR2 SFDVKD. This CDR3 spans 13 amino acids. Trimming removed 4 bases from V and 0 bases from J, with 0 bases in between. The CDR3 protein is CATSDSGANVLTF. The DNA for the CDR3 is TGTGCCACCAGTGACTCTGGGGCCAACGTCCTGACTTTC.

This clonotype has more than one count but fewer than ten. The V gene is TRBV7-2, the J gene TRBJ1-2; 10 bases match TRBD1. With V trimmed by 5 bases and J by 4 bases, 4 bases remained unmatched. The length of the CDR3 is 14 residues. Germline V lookup: CDR1 SGHTA, CDR2 FQGNSA. The DNA of the CDR3 is TGTGCCAGCAGCCGGGACAGGGGAAGCTATGGCTACACCTTC. It yields the protein CASSRDRGSYGYTF.

This clonotype was recorded a few times. CDR3 sequence: CAWSSNRGLYEQYF. DNA for the CDR3: TGTGCCTGGAGTTCTAACAGGGGGCTATACGAGCAGTACTTC. The V call is TRBV30, the J call TRBJ2-7, with TRBD1 matching over 9 bases. This CDR3 comprises 14 residues. CDR1 GTSNPN and CDR2 SVGIG come from the germline V gene (reference sequence). J was trimmed by 4 bases and V by 2 bases; bases with no gene match: 6.

This clonotype has a handful of counts. The gene calls are TRBV7-9 and TRBJ2-3, with TRBD1 identical over 7 bases. With 5 bases clipped from V and 0 bases from J, the junction kept 8 bases outside the gene matches. The CDR3 spans 16 residues. The germline V gene has CDR1 SEHNR and CDR2 FQNEAQ (reference sequence). CDR3 protein: CASSRRQGPSTDTQYF. CDR3 DNA: TGTGCCAGCAGCAGAAGACAGGGTCCCAGCACAGATACGCAGTATTTT.

The chain combines TRBV7-6 with TRBJ1-6; D possibly corresponds to TRBD1 (5 bases). V lost 4 bases, J lost 9 bases, and 13 bases lay in between. CDR3 length: 14 residues. The germline CDR1 and CDR2 sequences are SGHVS and FNYEAQ. For the CDR3, the DNA is TGTGCCAGCAGCTCTTTGGGGGGGGGTTCACCCCTCCACTTT. Translating gives CASSSLGGGSPLHF.

The rearrangement links TRBV13 to TRBJ2-3; D may be TRBD1 or TRBD2 (6 bases each). This CDR3 spans 20 amino acids. Germline lookup yields CDR1 PRHDT and CDR2 FYEKMQ (reference sequence). V was pared by 5 bases and J by 0 bases, with 27 bases between. The CDR3 sequence is CASSQQQGLAERKSTDTQYF. CDR3 coding DNA: TGTGCCAGCAGCCAACAACAGGGACTGGCGGAGAGGAAAAGCACAGATACGCAGTATTTT. Full variable domain (missing parts from reference TRBV13 and TRBJ2-3): AAGVIQSPRHLIKEKRETATLKCYPIPRHDTVYWYQQGPGQDPQFLISFYEKMQSDKGSIPDRFSAQQFSDYHSELNMSSLELGDSALYFCASSQQQGLAERKSTDTQYFGPGTRLTVL.

This clonotype was observed a handful of times. V and J are TRBV24-1 and TRBJ2-1; tentative D call: TRBD2 (6 bases). The V gene lost 2 bases and the J gene lost 0 bases, with 22 bases spanning the gap. Germline V gene lookup returns CDR1 KGHDR and CDR2 SFDVKD. The CDR3 is 20 residues long. The CDR3 is CATSDSRGASKLSSYNEQFF. The CDR3 region has the DNA TGTGCCACCAGTGATTCCCGCGGGGCTTCTAAATTAAGCTCCTACAATGAGCAGTTCTTC.

The chain is built from TRBV12-3 or TRBV12-4 and TRBJ2-1; D may be TRBD1 (5 bases). The CDR3 spans 16 residues. V was clipped by 2 bases and J by 2 bases, with 13 bases between them. Here the CDR3 DNA reads TGTGCCAGCAGTTTAAGACAAGGGGTCCCCTACAATGAGCAGTTCTTC. Protein product: CASSLRQGVPYNEQFF.

This clonotype was observed a handful of times. This chain uses TRBV7-2 with TRBJ1-6; the D is unclear. The germline V and J ends were trimmed by 2 bases and 9 bases, with 5 bases remaining between them. There are 12 residues in the CDR3. CDR1 and CDR2 (germline): SGHTA, FQGNSA. The CDR3 coding sequence is TGTGCCAGCAGCTTATCCCGTTCACCCCTCCACTTT. Protein product: CASSLSRSPLHF.

The chain combines TRBV6-1 with TRBJ1-6; 7 bases fit TRBD1. The CDR3 totals 16 residues. The germline CDR1 and CDR2 sequences are MNHNS and SASEGT. With V trimmed by 2 bases and J by 8 bases, 9 bases remained unmatched. The CDR3 reads CASSESPDRDDSPLHF. DNA for the CDR3: TGTGCCAGCAGTGAATCGCCCGACAGGGATGATTCACCCCTCCACTTT.

The chain links TRBV6-5 to TRBJ1-1; D is possibly TRBD1 (6 bases). Germline CDR1 MNHEY, CDR2 SVGAGI. This CDR3 spans 15 amino acids. V shed 0 bases and J shed 1 base, with 9 bases lying between them. The CDR3 reads CASSYSDSPNTEAFF. The CDR3 nucleotides are TGTGCCAGCAGTTACTCGGACAGCCCGAACACTGAAGCTTTCTTT.

This clonotype was observed a few times. This chain links TRBV20-1 with TRBJ2-7; 7 bases fit TRBD1. The CDR3 length is 13 residues. With 1 base clipped from V and 3 bases from J, the junction kept 3 bases outside the gene matches. Per germline, CDR1 DFQATT and CDR2 SNEGSKA (reference sequence). The CDR3 is CSARVTGIYEQYF. As DNA, the CDR3 is TGCAGTGCTAGAGTGACAGGGATCTACGAGCAGTACTTC.

In this sample, this clonotype turned up a few times. The rearrangement links TRBV7-8 to TRBJ2-5, with 9 bases aligning to TRBD2. The germline CDR1 and CDR2 sequences are SGHVS and FQNEAQ. Trimming took 5 bases from V and 4 from J; bases not matched to a gene: 8. This CDR3 spans 15 amino acids. The CDR3 is CASSPLAGDGETQYF. The CDR3 DNA is TGTGCCAGCAGCCCCTTAGCGGGAGACGGAGAGACCCAGTACTTC.

The V call is TRBV25-1, the J call TRBJ1-1, with 7 bases matching TRBD1. The ends lost 6 bases at V and 0 bases at J; junction bases unmatched: 7. The CDR3 contains 15 residues. Germline CDR1 MGHDK, CDR2 SYGVNS. CDR3 nucleotides: TGTGCCAGCAGGCATATGACAGGGATGAACACTGAAGCTTTCTTT. Translating gives CASRHMTGMNTEAFF.

J is TRBJ2-1 and V is TRBV12-3 or TRBV12-4; 12 bases are a match to TRBD2. V was clipped by 6 bases and J by 4 bases; unmatched bases: 4. The length of the CDR3 is 15 residues. The DNA of the CDR3 is TGTGCCAGCAGGATGACTAGCGGGGGATACAATGAGCAGTTCTTC. Its protein product is CASRMTSGGYNEQFF.

This clonotype showed up many times. The chain carries TRBV7-8 and TRBJ2-2, with D possibly TRBD1 on 6 matching bases. With 5 bases removed from V and 0 bases from J, the gap between germline ends came to 13 bases. Per germline, CDR1 SGHVS and CDR2 FQNEAQ. This CDR3 region has 16 residues. CDR3 sequence reads: CASSRDRLPNTGELFF. CDR3 nucleotides: TGTGCCAGCAGCCGTGACAGGCTCCCGAACACCGGGGAGCTGTTTTTT.

The V and J genes are TRBV6-2 or TRBV6-3 and TRBJ2-4; the D is unclear. Germline V gives CDR1 MNHEY, CDR2 SVGEGT. Trimming stripped 0 bases from V and 9 bases from J, with 9 bases between. The CDR3 spans 13 residues. In DNA, the CDR3 is TGTGCCAGCAGTTACTCGAAAATGGTCATTCAGTACTTC. It is translated as CASSYSKMVIQYF.

The sample holds one count of this clonotype. The chain carries TRBV30 and TRBJ1-2; 8 positions agree with TRBD1. CDR3 length equals 14 residues. From germline, CDR1 is GTSNPN and CDR2 SVGIG (reference sequence). V was clipped by 4 bases and J by 4 bases; unmatched bases: 8. The CDR3 DNA follows: TGTGCCTGGACCGCCCAGACAGGGGTCTATGGCTACACCTTC. Its protein is CAWTAQTGVYGYTF.

The chain uses TRBV7-2 and TRBJ1-1; the D is unclear. Trimming shortened V by 8 bases and J by 1 base, and 14 bases separated the two germline ends. The CDR3 has 14 residues. CDR1 SGHTA and CDR2 FQGNSA come from the germline V gene. The CDR3 nucleotides read TGTGCCAGCCAGGACGGGTACGGGAACACTGAAGCTTTCTTT. Its protein is CASQDGYGNTEAFF.

V usage is TRBV5-4 and J usage is TRBJ2-5; 11 nucleotides match TRBD2. The CDR3 is 14 residues long. Trimming at V came to 5 bases and at J to 4 bases, leaving 4 bases not matched to a gene. Germline lookup yields CDR1 SGHNT and CDR2 YYREEE (reference sequence). This CDR3 is CASRPLAGGETQYF. CDR3 nucleotide sequence: TGTGCCAGCAGGCCCCTAGCGGGAGGAGAGACCCAGTACTTC. The whole variable domain, remainder taken from reference TRBV5-4 and TRBJ2-5, is ETGVTQSPTHLIKTRGQQVTLRCSSQSGHNTVSWYQQALGQGPQFIFQYYREEENGRGNFPPRFSGLQFPNYSSELNVNALELDDSALYLCASRPLAGGETQYFGPGTRLLVL.

The sample holds many counts of this clonotype. The V and J genes are TRBV20-1 and TRBJ2-1; D is perhaps TRBD2 (6 bases). The CDR3 spans 13 residues. Trimming removed 6 bases from V and 7 bases from J, with 16 bases in between. CDR1 is DFQATT, CDR2 SNEGSKA, per germline (reference sequence). The CDR3 DNA reads as TGCAGTGCCCGGGACTCTCCCATAAATGAGCAGTTCTTC. It yields the protein CSARDSPINEQFF.

This clonotype was observed a handful of times. The rearrangement links TRBV5-1 to TRBJ1-1; 10 bases are shared with TRBD1. The CDR3 runs 15 residues. V trimming: 7 bases; J trimming: 1 base; junction bases outside the gene matches: 7. Germline CDR1 and CDR2: SGHRS and YFSETQ. The CDR3 loop is CASARDRGGNTEAFF. CDR3 nucleotides: TGCGCCAGCGCCAGGGACAGGGGAGGGAACACTGAAGCTTTCTTT.